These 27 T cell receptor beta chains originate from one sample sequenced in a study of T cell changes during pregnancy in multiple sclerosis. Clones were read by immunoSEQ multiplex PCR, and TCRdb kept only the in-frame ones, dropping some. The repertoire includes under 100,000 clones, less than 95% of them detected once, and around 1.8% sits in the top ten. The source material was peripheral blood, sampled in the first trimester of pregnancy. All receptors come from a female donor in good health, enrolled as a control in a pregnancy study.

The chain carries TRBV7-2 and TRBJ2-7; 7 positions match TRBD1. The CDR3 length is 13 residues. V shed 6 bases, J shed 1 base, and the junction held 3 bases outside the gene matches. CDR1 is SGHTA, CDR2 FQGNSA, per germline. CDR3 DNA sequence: TGTGCCAGCAGTAACAGGGGTTCCTACGAGCAGTACTTC. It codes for CASSNRGSYEQYF.

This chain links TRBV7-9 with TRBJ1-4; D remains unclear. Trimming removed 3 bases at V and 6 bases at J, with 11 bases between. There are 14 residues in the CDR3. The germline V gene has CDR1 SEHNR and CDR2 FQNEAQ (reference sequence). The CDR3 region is CASSFSGEHEKLFF. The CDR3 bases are TGTGCCAGCAGCTTCTCCGGTGAGCATGAAAAACTGTTTTTT.

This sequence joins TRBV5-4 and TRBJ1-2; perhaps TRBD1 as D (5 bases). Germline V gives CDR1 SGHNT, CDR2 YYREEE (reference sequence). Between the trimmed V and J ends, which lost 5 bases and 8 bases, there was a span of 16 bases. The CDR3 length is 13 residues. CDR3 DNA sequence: TGTGCCAGCAGACTCGTCCAGGGAGGCGGCTACACCTTC. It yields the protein CASRLVQGGGYTF.

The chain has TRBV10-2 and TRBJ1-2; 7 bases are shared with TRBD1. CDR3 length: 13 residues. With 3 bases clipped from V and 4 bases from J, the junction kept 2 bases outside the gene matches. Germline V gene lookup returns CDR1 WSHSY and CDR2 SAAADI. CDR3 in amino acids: CASSEAGGYGYTF. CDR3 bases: TGCGCCAGCAGTGAAGCAGGGGGCTATGGCTACACCTTC.

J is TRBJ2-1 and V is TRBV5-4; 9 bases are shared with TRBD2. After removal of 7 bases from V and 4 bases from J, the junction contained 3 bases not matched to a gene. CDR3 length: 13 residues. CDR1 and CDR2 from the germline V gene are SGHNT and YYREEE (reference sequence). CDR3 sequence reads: CASAAGGYNEQFF. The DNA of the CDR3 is TGTGCCAGCGCAGCGGGGGGTTACAATGAGCAGTTCTTC.

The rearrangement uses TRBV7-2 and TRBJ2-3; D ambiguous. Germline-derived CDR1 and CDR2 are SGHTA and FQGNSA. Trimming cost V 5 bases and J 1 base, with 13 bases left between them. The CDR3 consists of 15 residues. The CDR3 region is CASSPKSFGTDTQYF. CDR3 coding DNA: TGTGCCAGCAGCCCGAAGAGCTTTGGCACAGATACGCAGTATTTT. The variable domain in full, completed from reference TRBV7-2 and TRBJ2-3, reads GAGVSQSPSNKVTEKGKDVELRCDPISGHTALYWYRQSLGQGLEFLIYFQGNSAPDKSGLPSDRFSAERTGGSVSTLTIQRTQQEDSAVYLCASSPKSFGTDTQYFGPGTRLTVL.

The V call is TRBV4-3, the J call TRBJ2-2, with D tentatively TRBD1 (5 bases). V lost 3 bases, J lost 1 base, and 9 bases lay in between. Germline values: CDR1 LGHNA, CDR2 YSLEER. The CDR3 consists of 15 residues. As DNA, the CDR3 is TGCGCCAGCAGCCAGATCACAGGGAACACCGGGGAGCTGTTTTTT. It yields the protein CASSQITGNTGELFF.

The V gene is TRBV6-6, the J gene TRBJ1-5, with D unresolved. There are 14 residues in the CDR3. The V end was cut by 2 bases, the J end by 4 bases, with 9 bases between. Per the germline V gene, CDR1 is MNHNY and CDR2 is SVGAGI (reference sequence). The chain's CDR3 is CASSYEAINQPQHF. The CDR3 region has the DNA TGTGCCAGCAGTTACGAGGCAATAAATCAGCCCCAGCATTTT.

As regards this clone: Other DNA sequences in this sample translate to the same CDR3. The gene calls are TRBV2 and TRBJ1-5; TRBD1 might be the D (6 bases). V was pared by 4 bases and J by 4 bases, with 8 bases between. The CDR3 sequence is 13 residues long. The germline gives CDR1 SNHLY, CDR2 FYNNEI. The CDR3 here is CASSGQGNQPQHF. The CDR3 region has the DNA TGTGCCAGCAGTGGTCAGGGGAATCAGCCCCAGCATTTT.

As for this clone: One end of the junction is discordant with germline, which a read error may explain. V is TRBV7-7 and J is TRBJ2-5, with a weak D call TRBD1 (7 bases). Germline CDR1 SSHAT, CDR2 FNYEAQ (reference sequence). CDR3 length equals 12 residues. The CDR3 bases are TGTGCTAGCAGTGGAGGGGGCGAGACCCAGTACTTC. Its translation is CASSGGGETQYF. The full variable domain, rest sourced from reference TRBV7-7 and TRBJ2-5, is GAGVSQSPRYKVTKRGQDVTLRCDPISSHATLYWYQQALGQGPEFLTYFNYEAQPDKSGLPSDRFSAERPEGSISTLTIQRTEQRDSAMYRCASSGGGETQYFGPGTRLLVL.

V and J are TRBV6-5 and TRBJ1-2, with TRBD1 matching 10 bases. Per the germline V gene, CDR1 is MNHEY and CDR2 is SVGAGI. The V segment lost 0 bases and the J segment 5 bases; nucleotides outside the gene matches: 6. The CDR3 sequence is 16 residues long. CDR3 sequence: CASSYSRTGGGYGYTF. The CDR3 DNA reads TGTGCCAGCAGTTACTCAAGGACAGGGGGGGGGTATGGCTACACCTTC.

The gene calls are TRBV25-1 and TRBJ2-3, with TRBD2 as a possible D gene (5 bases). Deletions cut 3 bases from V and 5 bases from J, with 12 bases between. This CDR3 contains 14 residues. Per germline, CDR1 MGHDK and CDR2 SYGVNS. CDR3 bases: TGTGCCAGCAGTGACGGCCCCCGGGGAGATACGCAGTATTTT. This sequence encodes CASSDGPRGDTQYF.

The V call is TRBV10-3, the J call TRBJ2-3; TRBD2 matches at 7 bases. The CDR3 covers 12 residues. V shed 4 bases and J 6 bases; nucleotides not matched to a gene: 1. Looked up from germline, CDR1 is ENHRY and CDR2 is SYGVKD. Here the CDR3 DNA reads TGTGCCATCAGTGGGGAGGGGGATACGCAGTATTTT. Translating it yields CAISGEGDTQYF.

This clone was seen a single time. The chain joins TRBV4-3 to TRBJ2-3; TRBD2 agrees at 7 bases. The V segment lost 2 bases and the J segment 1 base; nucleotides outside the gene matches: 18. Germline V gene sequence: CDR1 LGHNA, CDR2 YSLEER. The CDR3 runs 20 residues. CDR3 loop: CASSQFVRRGEKGGTDTQYF. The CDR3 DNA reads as TGCGCCAGCAGCCAATTTGTACGCCGGGGGGAGAAGGGAGGCACAGATACGCAGTATTTT.

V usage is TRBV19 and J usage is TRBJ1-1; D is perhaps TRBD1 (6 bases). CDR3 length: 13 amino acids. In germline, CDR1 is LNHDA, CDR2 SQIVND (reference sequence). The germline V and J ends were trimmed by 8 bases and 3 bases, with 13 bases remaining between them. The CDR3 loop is CASQQGRDTEAFF. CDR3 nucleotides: TGTGCCAGTCAACAGGGTCGGGACACTGAAGCTTTCTTT.

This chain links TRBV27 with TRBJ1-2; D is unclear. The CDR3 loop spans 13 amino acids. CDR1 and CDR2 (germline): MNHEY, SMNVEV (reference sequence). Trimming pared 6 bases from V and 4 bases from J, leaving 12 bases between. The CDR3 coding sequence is TGTGCCAGCAGCCTCGGTTGGGCCTATGGCTACACCTTC. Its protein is CASSLGWAYGYTF.

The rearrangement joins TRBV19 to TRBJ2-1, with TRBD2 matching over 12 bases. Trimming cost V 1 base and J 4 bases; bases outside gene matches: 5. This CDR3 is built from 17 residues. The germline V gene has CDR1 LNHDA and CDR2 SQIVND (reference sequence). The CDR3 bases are TGTGCCAGTAGTATAGGGGGTGGACTAGCGGGGTACAATGAGCAGTTCTTC. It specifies CASSIGGGLAGYNEQFF.

The CDR3 nucleotides read TGTGCCAGCAGTTTTCCTGGACAGGGGAGGACTGAAGCTTTCTTT. It yields the protein CASSFPGQGRTEAFF. The chain joins TRBV27 to TRBJ1-1; 9 bases line up with TRBD1. V shed 3 bases and J 5 bases; nucleotides not matched to a gene: 7. Germline V CDR1 and CDR2: MNHEY, SMNVEV (reference sequence). The CDR3 consists of 15 residues.

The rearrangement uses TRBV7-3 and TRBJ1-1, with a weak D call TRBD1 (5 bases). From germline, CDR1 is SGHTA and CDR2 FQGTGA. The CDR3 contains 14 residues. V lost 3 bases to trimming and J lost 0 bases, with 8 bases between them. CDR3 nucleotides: TGTGCCAGCAGCTTGGGGGGGATGAACACTGAAGCTTTCTTT. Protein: CASSLGGMNTEAFF.

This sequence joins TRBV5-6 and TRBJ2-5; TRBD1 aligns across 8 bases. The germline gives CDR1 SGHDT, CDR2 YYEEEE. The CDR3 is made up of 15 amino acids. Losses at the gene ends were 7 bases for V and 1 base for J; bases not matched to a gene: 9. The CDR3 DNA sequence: TGTGCCAGCTTATACCGAACAGGGGGCCAAGAGACCCAGTACTTC. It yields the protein CASLYRTGGQETQYF.

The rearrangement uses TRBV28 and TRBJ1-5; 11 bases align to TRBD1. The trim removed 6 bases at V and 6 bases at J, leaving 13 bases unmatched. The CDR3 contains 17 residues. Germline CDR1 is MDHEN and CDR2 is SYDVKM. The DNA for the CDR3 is TGTGCCAGCAGCCCAACCGCGGGACAGGGGGACACTCAGCCCCAGCATTTT. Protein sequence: CASSPTAGQGDTQPQHF.

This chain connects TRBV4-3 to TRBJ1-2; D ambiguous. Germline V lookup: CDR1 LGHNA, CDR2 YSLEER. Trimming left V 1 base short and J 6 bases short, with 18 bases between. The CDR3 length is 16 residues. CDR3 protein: CASSQVAVFEGNGYTF. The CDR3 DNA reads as TGCGCCAGCAGCCAAGTGGCCGTATTTGAGGGAAATGGCTACACCTTC.

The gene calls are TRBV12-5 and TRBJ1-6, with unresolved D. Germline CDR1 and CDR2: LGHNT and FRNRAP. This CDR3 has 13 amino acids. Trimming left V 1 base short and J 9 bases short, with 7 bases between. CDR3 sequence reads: CASGLETFSPLHF. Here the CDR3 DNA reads TGTGCTAGTGGTTTGGAGACATTTTCACCCCTCCACTTT.

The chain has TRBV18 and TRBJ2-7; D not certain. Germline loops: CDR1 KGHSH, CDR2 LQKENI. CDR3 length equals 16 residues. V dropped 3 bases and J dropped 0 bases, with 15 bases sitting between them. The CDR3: CASSPNLRQSSYEQYF. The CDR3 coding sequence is TGTGCCAGCTCACCGAACCTGAGGCAGAGCTCCTACGAGCAGTACTTC.

The chain's CDR3 is CASRGDSYEQYF. The CDR3 DNA reads TGTGCCAGCCGGGGGGACTCCTACGAGCAGTACTTC. The genes are TRBV12-5 and TRBJ2-7, with 7 nucleotides matching TRBD2. Germline CDR1 LGHNT, CDR2 FRNRAP. The CDR3 has 12 amino acids.

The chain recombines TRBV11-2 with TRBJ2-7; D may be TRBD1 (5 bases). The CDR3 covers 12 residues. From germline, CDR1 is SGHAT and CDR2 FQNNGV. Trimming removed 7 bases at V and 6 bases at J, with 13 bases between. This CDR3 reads CASNAPGIEQYF. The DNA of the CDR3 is TGTGCCAGCAACGCCCCAGGGATCGAGCAGTACTTC.

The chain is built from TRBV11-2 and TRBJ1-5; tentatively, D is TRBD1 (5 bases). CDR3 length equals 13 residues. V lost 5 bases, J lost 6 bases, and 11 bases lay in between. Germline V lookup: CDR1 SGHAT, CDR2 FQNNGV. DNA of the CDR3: TGTGCCAGCAGCCTTCGTAGGGGTCAGCCCCAGCATTTT. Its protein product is CASSLRRGQPQHF.